This is a list of T cell receptor beta chains from one sample in a study of cytomegalovirus exposure and HLA in healthy donors. Generated by immunoSEQ multiplex PCR, the TCRdb table keeps only in-frame clones and is missing some. The data hold 100,000 to 140,000 clones, with approximately 79% observed a single time. The sample comprised PBMCs. Receptors were obtained from a woman in her 40s in good health and CMV-seropositive. Both conserved end residues are part of each CDR3. Each record gives: V gene, D gene, clone size, J gene, CDR3 protein, CDR3 DNA. A D gene is named only where the DNA matches it firmly. Clone size is not always given. Where it is, it says once, few, many or a class for expanded clones.

v_call: TRBV5-1
d_call: .
clone_size: .
j_call: TRBJ1-5
cdr3_aa: CASSPIGGAGQPQHF
cdr3_nt: TGCGCCAGCAGCCCGATAGGGGGGGCGGGTCAGCCCCAGCATTTT

v_call: TRBV7-9
d_call: TRBD1
clone_size: few
j_call: TRBJ1-4
cdr3_aa: CASSQQGLNEKLFF
cdr3_nt: TGTGCCAGCAGTCAACAGGGGCTTAATGAAAAACTGTTTTTT

v_call: TRBV7-3
d_call: TRBD2
clone_size: .
j_call: TRBJ2-3
cdr3_aa: CASSLGLAGGLTDTQYF
cdr3_nt: TGTGCCAGCAGCTTGGGACTAGCGGGGGGGCTAACAGATACGCAGTATTTT

v_call: TRBV7-2
d_call: .
clone_size: .
j_call: TRBJ2-7
cdr3_aa: CASSLRQVLSYEQYF
cdr3_nt: TGTGCCAGCAGCCTAAGACAGGTACTCTCCTACGAGCAGTACTTC

v_call: TRBV29-1
d_call: .
clone_size: few
j_call: TRBJ2-5
cdr3_aa: CSVVPDIETQYF
cdr3_nt: TGCAGCGTTGTTCCAGACATCGAGACCCAGTACTTC

v_call: TRBV18
d_call: .
clone_size: .
j_call: TRBJ2-7
cdr3_aa: CASSPGDKTYEQYF
cdr3_nt: TGTGCCAGCTCACCTGGGGACAAAACCTACGAGCAGTACTTC

v_call: TRBV4-3
d_call: .
clone_size: .
j_call: TRBJ2-6
cdr3_aa: CASKAEGVSGTGANVLTF
cdr3_nt: TGCGCCAGCAAAGCAGAGGGGGTATCAGGGACAGGGGCCAACGTCCTGACTTTC

v_call: TRBV5-1
d_call: TRBD2
clone_size: .
j_call: TRBJ2-5
cdr3_aa: CASSLGAGALGETQYF
cdr3_nt: TGCGCCAGCAGCTTAGGAGCGGGGGCTCTTGGAGAGACCCAGTACTTC

v_call: TRBV6-4
d_call: .
clone_size: few
j_call: TRBJ1-5
cdr3_aa: CASSDGAEQPQHF
cdr3_nt: TGTGCCAGCAGTGACGGGGCAGAGCAGCCCCAGCATTTT

v_call: TRBV11-1
d_call: .
clone_size: .
j_call: TRBJ2-2
cdr3_aa: CASSSQGLGELFF
cdr3_nt: TGTGCCAGCAGCTCGCAGGGGCTGGGGGAGCTGTTTTTT

v_call: TRBV7-2
d_call: TRBD1
clone_size: few
j_call: TRBJ1-2
cdr3_aa: CASKARQGNGYTF
cdr3_nt: TGTGCCAGTAAGGCGCGACAGGGAAATGGCTACACCTTC

v_call: TRBV7-2
d_call: .
clone_size: .
j_call: TRBJ1-1
cdr3_aa: CASSVNTGIEAFF
cdr3_nt: TGTGCCAGCAGCGTTAATACAGGGATCGAAGCTTTCTTT

v_call: TRBV19
d_call: .
clone_size: .
j_call: TRBJ2-3
cdr3_aa: CASTGLRRGLVDTQYF
cdr3_nt: TGTGCCAGTACCGGATTGAGGAGGGGGCTCGTAGATACGCAGTATTTT

v_call: TRBV5-6
d_call: TRBD1
clone_size: .
j_call: TRBJ1-2
cdr3_aa: CASSLTGVIGYTF
cdr3_nt: TGTGCCAGCAGCTTAACAGGGGTCATTGGCTACACCTTC

v_call: TRBV4-3
d_call: TRBD2
clone_size: .
j_call: TRBJ2-3
cdr3_aa: CASSRNLAGGPLEQYF
cdr3_nt: TGCGCCAGCAGCCGAAACCTAGCGGGGGGCCCCTTGGAGCAGTATTTT

v_call: TRBV15
d_call: .
clone_size: few
j_call: TRBJ2-5
cdr3_aa: CATSRETSNKRDQYF
cdr3_nt: TGTGCCACCAGCAGAGAGACTAGTAATAAAAGAGACCAGTACTTC

v_call: TRBV5-1
d_call: TRBD1
clone_size: .
j_call: TRBJ2-3
cdr3_aa: CASSLGTGVTDTQYF
cdr3_nt: TGCGCCAGCAGCTTAGGGACAGGGGTAACAGATACGCAGTATTTT

v_call: TRBV28
d_call: .
clone_size: .
j_call: TRBJ1-6
cdr3_aa: CASSPKPGGGSPLHF
cdr3_nt: TGTGCCAGCAGTCCAAAACCAGGCGGGGGGTCACCCCTCCACTTT

v_call: TRBV9
d_call: TRBD1
clone_size: .
j_call: TRBJ1-1
cdr3_aa: CASSAGVGTGKYAEAFF
cdr3_nt: TGTGCCAGCAGCGCGGGAGTCGGGACAGGGAAATACGCTGAAGCTTTCTTT

v_call: TRBV2
d_call: .
clone_size: few
j_call: TRBJ2-7
cdr3_aa: CASSEGVGLGREQYF
cdr3_nt: TGTGCCAGCAGTGAAGGGGTGGGCCTTGGCCGCGAGCAGTACTTC

v_call: TRBV15
d_call: .
clone_size: .
j_call: TRBJ1-1
cdr3_aa: CATSRAGTLNTEAFF
cdr3_nt: TGTGCCACCAGCAGAGCCGGGACACTGAACACTGAAGCTTTCTTT

v_call: TRBV6-5
d_call: .
clone_size: .
j_call: TRBJ2-3
cdr3_aa: CASTLGDTQYF
cdr3_nt: TGTGCCAGCACCCTCGGAGATACGCAGTATTTT

v_call: TRBV19
d_call: TRBD1
clone_size: few
j_call: TRBJ2-7
cdr3_aa: CASSGRTGLHEQYF
cdr3_nt: TGTGCCAGTAGTGGACGGACAGGGTTGCACGAGCAGTACTTC

v_call: TRBV6-5
d_call: .
clone_size: .
j_call: TRBJ1-1
cdr3_aa: CASRETANTEAFF
cdr3_nt: TGTGCCAGCAGAGAGACTGCTAACACTGAAGCTTTCTTT

v_call: TRBV11-2
d_call: TRBD1
clone_size: .
j_call: TRBJ1-1
cdr3_aa: CASSPQGAMGTEAFF
cdr3_nt: TGTGCCAGCAGCCCGCAGGGGGCAATGGGTACTGAAGCTTTCTTT

v_call: TRBV9
d_call: .
clone_size: .
j_call: TRBJ1-5
cdr3_aa: CASSVGSSNQPQHF
cdr3_nt: TGTGCCAGCAGCGTAGGTTCGAGCAATCAGCCCCAGCATTTT